The clone carrying this TCR beta chain has just one count. The sample originates from a study of T cell changes during pregnancy in multiple sclerosis. With 3 bases removed from V and 8 bases from J, the gap between germline ends came to 11 bases. CDR3 length: 13 amino acids. The V gene's germline CDR1 is KGHSH and CDR2 LQKENI. Assay: immunoSEQ multiplex PCR; the TCRdb copy retains only in-frame clones and omits some. Altogether about 46,000 clones are present, about 91% being singletons, with the ten largest covering approximately 2.9%. The material sequenced was CD8+ T cells from peripheral blood mononuclear cells, taken in the second trimester of pregnancy. The sequence derives from a female donor with multiple sclerosis, enrolled in a pregnancy study. The V gene is TRBV18, the J gene TRBJ2-4, with a tentative D call TRBD2 (7 bases). This chain's CDR3 is CASSPGAGDIQYF. Written as DNA, the CDR3 is TGTGCCAGCTCACCGGGGGCGGGAGACATTCAGTACTTC. Drawing the rest from reference TRBV18 and TRBJ2-4, the complete variable domain is NAGVMQNPRHLVRRRGQEARLRCSPMKGHSHVYWYRQLPEEGLKFMVYLQKENIIDESGMPKERFSAEFPKEGPSILRIQQVVRGDSAAYFCASSPGAGDIQYFGAGTRLSVL.